One and the same sample provided the 8 T cell receptor beta chains below, sequenced in a study of cytomegalovirus exposure and HLA in healthy donors. The PCR had 60 Vbeta and 13 Jbeta primers. The protocol was immunoSEQ multiplex PCR, while the TCRdb copy is restricted to in-frame clones and leaves out a portion. Of around 120,000 clones in the sample, just over 70% were seen once. Sequenced: PBMCs. Receptor source: a woman between 55 and 75 years old in good health and CMV-seropositive.

The sample holds one count of this clone. This chain links TRBV11-2 with TRBJ1-4; D gene unclear. Germline values: CDR1 SGHAT, CDR2 FQNNGV. The CDR3 contains 16 residues. V lost 3 bases, J lost 3 bases, and 14 bases lay in between. The CDR3 loop is CASSLGAGSPNEKLFF. The CDR3 coding sequence is TGTGCCAGCAGCTTGGGCGCGGGCAGTCCTAATGAAAAACTGTTTTTT.

The chain employs TRBV11-2 and TRBJ1-2; no definite D call. The CDR3 has 15 residues. Germline values: CDR1 SGHAT, CDR2 FQNNGV. V lost 1 base, J lost 5 bases, and 14 bases lay in between. The CDR3 region has the DNA TGTGCCAGCAGCTTAGTGTCGGCAGCGCTTTATGGCTACACCTTC. It specifies CASSLVSAALYGYTF.

The chain uses TRBV5-1 and TRBJ1-1; 8 nucleotides match TRBD1. CDR1 is SGHRS, CDR2 YFSETQ, per germline. Trimming cost V 2 bases and J 2 bases; bases outside gene matches: 5. This CDR3 comprises 15 residues. CDR3 bases: TGCGCCAGCAGCTTCGGAGGACAGGGAAACACTGAAGCTTTCTTT. Translation gives CASSFGGQGNTEAFF.

V and J are TRBV27 and TRBJ1-1, with D tentatively TRBD1 (5 bases). The CDR3 extends over 15 amino acids. Germline-derived CDR1 and CDR2 are MNHEY and SMNVEV (reference sequence). With 10 bases removed from V and 1 base from J, the gap between germline ends came to 19 bases. CDR3 sequence: CANAEADMSNTEAFF. In DNA form, the CDR3 reads TGTGCCAACGCCGAGGCGGACATGTCGAACACTGAAGCTTTCTTT.

This clone has only one observation. This sequence joins TRBV19 and TRBJ1-5, with TRBD1 matching over 11 bases. The V and J ends lost 10 bases and 7 bases, in that order; junction bases with no gene match: 3. The length of the CDR3 is 12 residues. Germline CDR1 is LNHDA and CDR2 is SQIVND (reference sequence). In DNA form, the CDR3 reads TGTGCCATAGGACAGGGGGCCCAGCCCCAGCATTTT. Its protein product is CAIGQGAQPQHF.

The chain couples TRBV6-1 to TRBJ2-1; maybe TRBD2 (5 bases). CDR3 length: 15 residues. Germline V gives CDR1 MNHNS, CDR2 SASEGT. Trimming left V 5 bases short and J 1 base short, with 12 bases between. The CDR3 here is CASSPETGSYNEQFF. The CDR3 DNA is TGTGCCAGCAGTCCGGAGACGGGGTCCTACAATGAGCAGTTCTTC.

The chain employs TRBV7-8 and TRBJ1-1; D is uncertain. The CDR3 runs 13 residues. Germline V gene lookup returns CDR1 SGHVS and CDR2 FQNEAQ. With 2 bases removed from V and 7 bases from J, the gap between germline ends came to 11 bases. DNA of the CDR3: TGTGCCAGCAGCTTAAGATACGGGGTTGAAGCTTTCTTT. This codes for CASSLRYGVEAFF.

The chain uses TRBV7-2 and TRBJ1-2; 7 nucleotides agree with TRBD1. Germline assignment: CDR1 SGHTA and CDR2 FQGNSA. The CDR3 sequence is 14 residues long. Trimming at V came to 5 bases and at J to 6 bases, leaving 9 bases not matched to a gene. In DNA form, the CDR3 reads TGTGCCAGCAGCCTCCTAACAGGGGTGAATGGCTACACCTTC. Its translation: CASSLLTGVNGYTF.